The clone carrying this T cell receptor (beta chain) turned up a few times. Its antigen is undetermined. This specimen belongs to a study of T-cell memory formation after mild COVID-19. The study, taken as a whole, reports: Prior to infection, memory already included some responding clones, suggesting cross-reactive memory joined. Whereas later expanders leaned CD4+, clones contracting day 15 to 85 showed a balanced CD4/CD8 makeup.

This CDR3 is built from 16 residues. Per germline, CDR1 ENHRY and CDR2 SYGVKD. The V and J ends lost 3 bases and 9 bases respectively, with 21 bases between them. MiXCR, applied by TCRdb to the 5' RACE reads, yields one record per CDR3 protein. Seen here are 70,000 to 100,000 distinct CDR3 sequences, approximately 16% observed once, and the top ten hold approximately 40%. This TCR derives from a man in his late teens or twenties who had mild COVID-19 (a few samples of this study predate the infection). Cell type and time point are not known. This chain connects TRBV10-3 to TRBJ2-4; unclear D gene. The sequencing input was PBMCs or a T cell subset sorted from them (not recorded which). The CDR3 loop reads CAISDPSEGWLGIQYF. Here the CDR3 DNA reads TGTGCCATCAGTGACCCGTCTGAAGGCTGGTTAGGCATTCAGTACTTC.